This T cell receptor (beta chain) was recovered during a study of cytomegalovirus exposure and HLA in healthy donors. Study observations and caveats: About 150 TCR beta chains were listed as cytomegalovirus-associated.

On this clone: The target antigen is unknown.

PCR employed 60 Vbeta and 13 Jbeta primers. The repertoire was sequenced with immunoSEQ multiplex PCR; TCRdb's copy has only in-frame clones and lacks some. Among 150,000 to 200,000 clones listed, about four fifths were seen once. The CDR3 spans 15 residues. In germline, CDR1 is SGDLS, CDR2 YYNGEE. The sample taken for sequencing was PBMCs. The J gene is TRBJ2-5, the V gene TRBV9, with D possibly TRBD2 on 7 matching bases. The DNA matches TRBJ2-7 better at its end, which makes the J call doubtful. The origin of this receptor is a man aged 18-30 years in good health and CMV-seronegative. CDR3: CASSEGGHPSYEQYF. For the CDR3, the DNA is TGTGCCAGCAGCGAGGGGGGGCACCCTTCCTACGAGCAGTACTTC.